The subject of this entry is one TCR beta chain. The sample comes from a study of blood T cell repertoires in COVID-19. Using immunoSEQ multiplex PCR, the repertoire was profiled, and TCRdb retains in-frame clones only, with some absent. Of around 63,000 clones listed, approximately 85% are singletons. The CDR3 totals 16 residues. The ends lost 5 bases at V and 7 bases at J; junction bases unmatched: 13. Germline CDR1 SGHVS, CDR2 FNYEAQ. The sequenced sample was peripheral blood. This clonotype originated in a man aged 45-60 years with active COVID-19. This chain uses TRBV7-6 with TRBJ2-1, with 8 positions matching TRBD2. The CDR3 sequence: CASSRWPRGALNEQFF. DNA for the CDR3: TGTGCCAGCAGCCGATGGCCGCGGGGGGCCCTGAATGAGCAGTTCTTC. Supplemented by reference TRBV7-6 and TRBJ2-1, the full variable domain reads GAGVSQSPRYKVTKRGQDVALRCDPISGHVSLYWYRQALGQGPEFLTYFNYEAQQDKSGLPNDRFSAERPEGSISTLTIQRTEQRDSAMYRCASSRWPRGALNEQFFGPGTRLTVL.